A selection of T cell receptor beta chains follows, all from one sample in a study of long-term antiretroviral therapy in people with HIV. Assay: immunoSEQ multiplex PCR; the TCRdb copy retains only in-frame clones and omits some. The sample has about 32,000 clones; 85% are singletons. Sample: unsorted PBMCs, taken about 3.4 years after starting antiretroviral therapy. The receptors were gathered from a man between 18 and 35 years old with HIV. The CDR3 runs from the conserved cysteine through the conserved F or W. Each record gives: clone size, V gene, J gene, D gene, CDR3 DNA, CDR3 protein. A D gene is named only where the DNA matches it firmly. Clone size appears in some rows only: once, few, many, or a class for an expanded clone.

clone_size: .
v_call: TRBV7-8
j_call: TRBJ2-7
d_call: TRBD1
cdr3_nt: TGTGCCAGCAGCCTCTCAACAGGGGCCTCCCCATACGAGCAGTACTTC
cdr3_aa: CASSLSTGASPYEQYF

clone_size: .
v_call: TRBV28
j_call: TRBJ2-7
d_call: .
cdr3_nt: TGTGCCAGCAGTTTCATCAGGGTCCACGAGCAGTACTTC
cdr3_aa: CASSFIRVHEQYF

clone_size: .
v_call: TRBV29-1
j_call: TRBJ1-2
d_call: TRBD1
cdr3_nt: TGCAGCGTTTGGCCGGGACAGGGGAATGGCTACACCTTC
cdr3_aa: CSVWPGQGNGYTF

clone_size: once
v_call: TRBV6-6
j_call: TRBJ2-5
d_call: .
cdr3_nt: TGTGCCAGCAGTTACAGCGGGGAGACCCAGTACTTC
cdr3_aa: CASSYSGETQYF

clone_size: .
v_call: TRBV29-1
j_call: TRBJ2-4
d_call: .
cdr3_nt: TGCAGCGCCAAGGCCTGGCCCCCCAAAAACATTCAGTACTTC
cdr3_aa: CSAKAWPPKNIQYF

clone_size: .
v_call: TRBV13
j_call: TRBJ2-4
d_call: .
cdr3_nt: TGTGCCAGCAGCTCAGCCGGTAACATTCAGTACTTC
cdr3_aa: CASSSAGNIQYF

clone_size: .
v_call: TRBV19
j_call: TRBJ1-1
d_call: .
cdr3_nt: TGTGCCAGTAGTACACCGGGTCCCCGCACTGAAGCTTTCTTT
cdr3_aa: CASSTPGPRTEAFF

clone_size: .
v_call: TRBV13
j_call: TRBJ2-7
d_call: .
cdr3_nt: TGTGCCAGCAGCGACGGGGAAAGCTACGAGCAGTACTTC
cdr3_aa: CASSDGESYEQYF

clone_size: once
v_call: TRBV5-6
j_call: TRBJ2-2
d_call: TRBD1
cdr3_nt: TGTGCCAGCATCCGGGACAGGGGGCCCGGGGAGCTGTTTTTT
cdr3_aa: CASIRDRGPGELFF

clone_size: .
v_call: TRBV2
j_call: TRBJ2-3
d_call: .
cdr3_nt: TGTGCCAGCAGTGAGAAATACAGCAACCCAACAGATACGCAGTATTTT
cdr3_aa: CASSEKYSNPTDTQYF

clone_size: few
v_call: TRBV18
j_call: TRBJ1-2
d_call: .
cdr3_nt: TGTGCCAGCTCACCTGGGGATGGCTACACCTTC
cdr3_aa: CASSPGDGYTF

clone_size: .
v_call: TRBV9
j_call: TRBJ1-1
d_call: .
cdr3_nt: TGTGCCAGCAGCCCCAGACCAACTCTGAGACCGAACACTGAAGCTTTCTTT
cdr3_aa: CASSPRPTLRPNTEAFF

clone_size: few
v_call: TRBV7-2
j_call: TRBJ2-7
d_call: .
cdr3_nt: TGTGCCAGCAGCTCGGATCCCCGCTGGGAGCAGTACTTC
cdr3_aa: CASSSDPRWEQYF

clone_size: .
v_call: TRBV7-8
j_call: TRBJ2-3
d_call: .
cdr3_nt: TGTGCCAGCAGCTTAGGGGAAAGCCCCGGGACAGATACGCAGTATTTT
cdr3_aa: CASSLGESPGTDTQYF

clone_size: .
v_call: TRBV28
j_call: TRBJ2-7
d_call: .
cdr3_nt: TGTGCCAGCAGTTTTGCCATAAAAGGATCGAGGGAGCAGTACTTC
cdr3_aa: CASSFAIKGSREQYF

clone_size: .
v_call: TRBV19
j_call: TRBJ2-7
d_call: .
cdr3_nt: TGTGCCAGTAGTCTTCTGGCGGGTGGGACCTACGAGCAGTACTTC
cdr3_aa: CASSLLAGGTYEQYF

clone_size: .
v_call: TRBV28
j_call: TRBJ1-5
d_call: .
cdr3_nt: TGTGCCAGCAGACAGGTTCGACAGCCCCAGCATTTT
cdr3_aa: CASRQVRQPQHF

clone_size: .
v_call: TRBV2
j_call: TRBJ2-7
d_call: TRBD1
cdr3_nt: TGTGCCAGCAGCCCGGACAGGTTCTACGAGCAGTACTTC
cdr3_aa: CASSPDRFYEQYF

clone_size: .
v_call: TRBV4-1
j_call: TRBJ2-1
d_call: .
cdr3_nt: TGCGCCAGCAGCTACCCCGGGGAATACAATGAGCAGTTCTTC
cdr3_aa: CASSYPGEYNEQFF

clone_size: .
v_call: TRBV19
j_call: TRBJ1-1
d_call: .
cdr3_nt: TGTGCCAGTAAGGGGGACTACACTGAAGCTTTCTTT
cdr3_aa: CASKGDYTEAFF

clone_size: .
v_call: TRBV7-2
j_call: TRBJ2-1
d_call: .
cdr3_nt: TGTGCCAGCAGCTCGACGGCCTACAATGAGCAGTTCTTC
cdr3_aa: CASSSTAYNEQFF

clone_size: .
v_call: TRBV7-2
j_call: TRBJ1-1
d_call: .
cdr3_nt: TGTGCCAGCAGCTTACGGGGCAGGGGCTTCGGGAACACTGAAGCTTTCTTT
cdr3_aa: CASSLRGRGFGNTEAFF

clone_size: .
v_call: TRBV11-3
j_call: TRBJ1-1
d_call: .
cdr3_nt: TGTGCCAGCAGCTTAGATCTTGGCAGCACTGAAGCTTTCTTT
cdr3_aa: CASSLDLGSTEAFF

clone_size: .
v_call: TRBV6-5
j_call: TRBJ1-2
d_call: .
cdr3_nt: TGTGCCAGCAGTTACACCCGAGGGAATGGCTACACCTTC
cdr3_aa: CASSYTRGNGYTF

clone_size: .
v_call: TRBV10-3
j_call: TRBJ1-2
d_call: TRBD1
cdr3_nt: TGTGCCATCAGTGGCGGGACAGGGGTGGACTATGGCTACACCTTC
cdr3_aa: CAISGGTGVDYGYTF

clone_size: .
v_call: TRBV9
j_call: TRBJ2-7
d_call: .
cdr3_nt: TGTGCCAGCAGCGTAGCTGGGGGTAACGAGCAGTACTTC
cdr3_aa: CASSVAGGNEQYF

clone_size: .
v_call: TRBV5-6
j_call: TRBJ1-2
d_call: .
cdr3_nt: TGTGCCAGCAGCTTAGTTTGGAGCTACACCTTC
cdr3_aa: CASSLVWSYTF

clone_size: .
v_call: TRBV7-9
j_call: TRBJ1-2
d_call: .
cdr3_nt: TGTGCCAGCAGCGGGAGACGAGGGATACTATGGCTATACACCTTC
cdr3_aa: CASSGRRGILWLYTF

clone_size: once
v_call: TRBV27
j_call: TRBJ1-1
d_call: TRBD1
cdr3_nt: TGTGCCAGCAGTATTCTTGGAACAGGGGGCGCGGGAAACACTGAAGCTTTCTTT
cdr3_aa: CASSILGTGGAGNTEAFF

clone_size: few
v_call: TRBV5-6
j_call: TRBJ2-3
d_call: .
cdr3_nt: TGTGCCAGCAGCTTGGCCCATGGCGATGGCAGGGTCAGAGATACGCAGTATTTT
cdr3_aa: CASSLAHGDGRVRDTQYF

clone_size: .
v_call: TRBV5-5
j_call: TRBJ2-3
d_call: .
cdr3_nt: TGTGCCAGCATCATAGCGGCAAGCACAGATACGCAGTATTTT
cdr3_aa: CASIIAASTDTQYF

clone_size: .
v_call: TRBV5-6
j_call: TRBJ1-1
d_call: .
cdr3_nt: TGTGCCAGCAGCTTGGCCGCTGTCGAGGCTGAAGCTTTCTTT
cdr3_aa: CASSLAAVEAEAFF

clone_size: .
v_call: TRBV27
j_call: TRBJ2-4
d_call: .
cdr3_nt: TGTGCCAGCAGTTTATCGATTGAGGCCGACAACATTCAGTACTTC
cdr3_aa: CASSLSIEADNIQYF

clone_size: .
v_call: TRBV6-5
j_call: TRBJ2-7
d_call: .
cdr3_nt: TGTGCCAGCAGTTACACCGGGGGTTTCGACGAGCAGTACTTC
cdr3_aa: CASSYTGGFDEQYF

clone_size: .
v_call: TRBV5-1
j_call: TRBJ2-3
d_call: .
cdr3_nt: TGCGCCAGCAGCTTGGGAGGGCTGAGCACAGATACGCAGTATTTT
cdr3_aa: CASSLGGLSTDTQYF

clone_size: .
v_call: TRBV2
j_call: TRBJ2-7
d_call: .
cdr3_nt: TGTGCCAGCAGGACAGTGGGGAGAAACGAGCAGTACTTC
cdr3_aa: CASRTVGRNEQYF

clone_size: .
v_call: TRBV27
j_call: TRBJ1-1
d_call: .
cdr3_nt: TGTGCCAGCAGCCTGGGGTGGAACACTGAAGCTTTCTTT
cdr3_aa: CASSLGWNTEAFF

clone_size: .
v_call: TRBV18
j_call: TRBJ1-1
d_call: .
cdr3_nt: TGTGCCAGCTCACTATCGGAGCAGATGAACACTGAAGCTTTCTTT
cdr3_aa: CASSLSEQMNTEAFF

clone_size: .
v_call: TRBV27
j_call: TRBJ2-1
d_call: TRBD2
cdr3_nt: TGTGCCAGCAGTTTATACCCTCCAGTAGCGGGGGCCCACAATGAGCAGTTCTTC
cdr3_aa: CASSLYPPVAGAHNEQFF

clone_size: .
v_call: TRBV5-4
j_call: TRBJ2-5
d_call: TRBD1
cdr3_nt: TGTGCCAGCAGCAGCGGGACAGGGATCCAAGAGACCCAGTACTTC
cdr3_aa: CASSSGTGIQETQYF

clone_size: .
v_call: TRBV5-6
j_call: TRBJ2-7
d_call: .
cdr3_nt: TGTGCCAGCAGCCCCACCCAGCGAACCTACGAGCAGTACTTC
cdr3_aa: CASSPTQRTYEQYF

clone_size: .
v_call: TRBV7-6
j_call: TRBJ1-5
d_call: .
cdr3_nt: TGTGCCAGCAGCTTACTATCTCCCGACCCGAACCCAGGGGTCGTCAATCAGCCCCAGCATTTT
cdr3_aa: CASSLLSPDPNPGVVNQPQHF

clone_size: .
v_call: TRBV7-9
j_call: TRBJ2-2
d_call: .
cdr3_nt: TGTGCCAGCAGCGGTAACCCCTTGGTGTCCGCGGGCGACACCGGGGAGCTGTTTTTT
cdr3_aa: CASSGNPLVSAGDTGELFF

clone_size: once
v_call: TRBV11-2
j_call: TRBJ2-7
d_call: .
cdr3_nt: TGTGCCAGCAGCTTAGTACCTCGGCAGGGTTCCTCCTACGAGCAGTACTTC
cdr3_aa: CASSLVPRQGSSYEQYF

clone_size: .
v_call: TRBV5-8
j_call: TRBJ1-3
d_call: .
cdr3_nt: TGTGCCAGCAGCTTGGAGACAGGCGGACTCCTCGTGGCCTCTGGAAACACCATATATTTT
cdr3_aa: CASSLETGGLLVASGNTIYF

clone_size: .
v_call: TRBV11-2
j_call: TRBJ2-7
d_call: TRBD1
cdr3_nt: TGTGCCAGCAGCTTAGTCAGGGGGCTTTCCTACGAGCAGTACTTC
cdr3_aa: CASSLVRGLSYEQYF

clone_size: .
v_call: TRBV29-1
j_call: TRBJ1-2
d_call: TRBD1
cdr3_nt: TGCAGCGTTGACCTGGGGACAGGACGGTATGGCTACACCTTC
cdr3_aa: CSVDLGTGRYGYTF

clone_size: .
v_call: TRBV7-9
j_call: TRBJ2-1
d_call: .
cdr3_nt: TGTGCCAGCAGCTTAGTATCTTCAGGGACCTACAATGAGCAGTTCTTC
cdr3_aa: CASSLVSSGTYNEQFF